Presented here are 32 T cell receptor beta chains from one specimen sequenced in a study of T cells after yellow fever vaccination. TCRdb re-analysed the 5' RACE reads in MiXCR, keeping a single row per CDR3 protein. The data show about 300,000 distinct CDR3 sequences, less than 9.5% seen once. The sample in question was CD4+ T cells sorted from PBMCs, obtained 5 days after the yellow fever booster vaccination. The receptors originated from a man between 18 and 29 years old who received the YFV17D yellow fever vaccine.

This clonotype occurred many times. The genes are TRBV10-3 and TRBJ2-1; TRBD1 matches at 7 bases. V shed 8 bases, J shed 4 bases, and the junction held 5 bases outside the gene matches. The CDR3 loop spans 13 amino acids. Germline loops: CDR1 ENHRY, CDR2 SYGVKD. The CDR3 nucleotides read TGTGCCATCGCTGGGGACAGTTACAATGAGCAGTTCTTC. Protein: CAIAGDSYNEQFF.

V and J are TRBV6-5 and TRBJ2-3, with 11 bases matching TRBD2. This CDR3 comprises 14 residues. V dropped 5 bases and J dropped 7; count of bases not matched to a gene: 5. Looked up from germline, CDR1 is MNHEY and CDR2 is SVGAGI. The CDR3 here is CASSHSGGANTQYF. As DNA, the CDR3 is TGTGCCAGCAGTCATAGCGGGGGGGCAAATACGCAGTATTTT.

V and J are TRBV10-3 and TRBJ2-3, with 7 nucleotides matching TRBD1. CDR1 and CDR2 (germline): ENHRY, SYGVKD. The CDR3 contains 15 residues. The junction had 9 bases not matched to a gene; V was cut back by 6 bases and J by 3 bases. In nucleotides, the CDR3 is TGTGCCATCAGAAACAGGGGTCGGGTTACAGATACGCAGTATTTT. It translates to CAIRNRGRVTDTQYF.

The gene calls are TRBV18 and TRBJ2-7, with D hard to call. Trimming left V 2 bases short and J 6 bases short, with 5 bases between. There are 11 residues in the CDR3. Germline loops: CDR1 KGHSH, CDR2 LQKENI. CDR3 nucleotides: TGTGCCAGCTCACCAGAGCGCGAGCAGTACTTC. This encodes CASSPEREQYF.

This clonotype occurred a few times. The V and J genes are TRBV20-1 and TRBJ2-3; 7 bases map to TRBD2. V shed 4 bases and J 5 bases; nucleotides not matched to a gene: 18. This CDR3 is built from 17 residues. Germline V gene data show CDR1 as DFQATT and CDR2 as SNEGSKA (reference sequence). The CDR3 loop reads CSANTFDYGLVLDTQYF. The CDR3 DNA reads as TGCAGTGCTAACACGTTTGATTACGGACTAGTCCTAGATACGCAGTATTTT.

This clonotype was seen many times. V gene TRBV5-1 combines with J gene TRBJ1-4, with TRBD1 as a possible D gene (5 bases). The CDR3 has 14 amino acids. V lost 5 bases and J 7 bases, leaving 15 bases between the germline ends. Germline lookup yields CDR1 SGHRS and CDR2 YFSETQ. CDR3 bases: TGCGCCAGCAGTCGGGACGCCTTCGGTGAAAAACTGTTTTTT. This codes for CASSRDAFGEKLFF.

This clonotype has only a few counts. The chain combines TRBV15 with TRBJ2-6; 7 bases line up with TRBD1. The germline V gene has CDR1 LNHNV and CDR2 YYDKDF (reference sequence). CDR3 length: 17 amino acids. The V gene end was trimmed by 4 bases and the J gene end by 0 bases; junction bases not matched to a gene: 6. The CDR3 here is CATSMGTAYSGANVLTF. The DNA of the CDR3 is TGTGCCACCAGCATGGGGACAGCATACTCTGGGGCCAACGTCCTGACTTTC.

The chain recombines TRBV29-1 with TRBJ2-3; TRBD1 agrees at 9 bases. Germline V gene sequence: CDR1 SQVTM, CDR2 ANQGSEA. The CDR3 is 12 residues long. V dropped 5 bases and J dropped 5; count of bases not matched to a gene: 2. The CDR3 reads CSVRQGGDTQYF. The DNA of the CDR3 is TGCAGCGTTAGACAGGGGGGAGATACGCAGTATTTT.

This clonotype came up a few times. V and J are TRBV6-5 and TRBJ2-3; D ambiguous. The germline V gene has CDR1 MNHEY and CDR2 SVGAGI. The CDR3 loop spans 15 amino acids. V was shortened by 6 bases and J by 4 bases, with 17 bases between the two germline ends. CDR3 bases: TGTGCCAGCAGCCCCCGTGTGTGGGCGGCAGATACGCAGTATTTT. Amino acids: CASSPRVWAADTQYF.

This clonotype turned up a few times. In nucleotides, the CDR3 is TGTGCCAGCAGTTTAAGGTGGGACACTGAAGCTTTCTTT. Protein: CASSLRWDTEAFF. V gene TRBV12-3 or TRBV12-4 combines with J gene TRBJ1-1, with D uncertain. Between the trimmed V and J ends, which lost 2 bases and 3 bases, there was a span of 7 bases. The CDR3 covers 13 residues.

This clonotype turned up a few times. CDR3 in amino acids: CSARDERGPETQYF. The CDR3 DNA follows: TGCAGTGCTAGAGATGAACGGGGGCCGGAGACCCAGTACTTC. The gene calls are TRBV20-1 and TRBJ2-5; D may be TRBD1 or TRBD2 (6 bases each). In germline, CDR1 is DFQATT, CDR2 SNEGSKA (reference sequence). The V and J ends lost 0 bases and 5 bases respectively, with 13 bases between them. The CDR3 is made up of 14 amino acids.

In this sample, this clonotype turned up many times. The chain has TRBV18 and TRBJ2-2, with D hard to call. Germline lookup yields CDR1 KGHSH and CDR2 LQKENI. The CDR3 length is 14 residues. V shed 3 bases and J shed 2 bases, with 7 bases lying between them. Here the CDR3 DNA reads TGTGCCAGCTCACCTCTCGGTAACACCGGGGAGCTGTTTTTT. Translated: CASSPLGNTGELFF. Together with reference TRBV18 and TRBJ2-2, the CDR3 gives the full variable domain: NAGVMQNPRHLVRRRGQEARLRCSPMKGHSHVYWYRQLPEEGLKFMVYLQKENIIDESGMPKERFSAEFPKEGPSILRIQQVVRGDSAAYFCASSPLGNTGELFFGEGSRLTVL.

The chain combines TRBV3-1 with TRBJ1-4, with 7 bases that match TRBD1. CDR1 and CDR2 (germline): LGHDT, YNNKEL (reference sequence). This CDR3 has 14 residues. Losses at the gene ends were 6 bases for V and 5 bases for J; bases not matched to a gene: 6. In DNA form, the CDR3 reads TGTGCCAGCAGTCCGACAGGGAAAAATGAAAAACTGTTTTTT. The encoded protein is CASSPTGKNEKLFF.

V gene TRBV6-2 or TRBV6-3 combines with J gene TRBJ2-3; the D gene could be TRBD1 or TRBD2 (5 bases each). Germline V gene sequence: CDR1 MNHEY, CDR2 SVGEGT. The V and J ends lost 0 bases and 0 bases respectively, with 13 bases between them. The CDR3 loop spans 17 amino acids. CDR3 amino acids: CASSYSSRGPSTDTQYF. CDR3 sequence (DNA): TGTGCCAGCAGTTACTCGAGCCGGGGACCTAGCACAGATACGCAGTATTTT.

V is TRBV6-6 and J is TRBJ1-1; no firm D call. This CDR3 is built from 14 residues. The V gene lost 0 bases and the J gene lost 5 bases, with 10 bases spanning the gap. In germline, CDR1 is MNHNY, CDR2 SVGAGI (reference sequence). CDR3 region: CASSYSKRETEAFF. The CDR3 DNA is TGTGCCAGCAGTTACTCGAAAAGGGAAACTGAAGCTTTCTTT.

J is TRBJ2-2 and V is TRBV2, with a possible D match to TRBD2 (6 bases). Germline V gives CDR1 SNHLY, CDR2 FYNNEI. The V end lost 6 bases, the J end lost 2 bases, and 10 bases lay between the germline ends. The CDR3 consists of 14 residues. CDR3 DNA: TGTGCCAGCAGGCCGGGACTCAACACCGGGGAGCTGTTTTTT. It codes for CASRPGLNTGELFF.

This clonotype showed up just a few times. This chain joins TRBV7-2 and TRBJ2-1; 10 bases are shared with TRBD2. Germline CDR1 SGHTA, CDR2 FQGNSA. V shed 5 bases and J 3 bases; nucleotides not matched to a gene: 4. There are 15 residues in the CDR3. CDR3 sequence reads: CASSPGTSDYNEQFF. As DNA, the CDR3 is TGTGCCAGCAGCCCCGGGACTAGCGACTACAATGAGCAGTTCTTC.

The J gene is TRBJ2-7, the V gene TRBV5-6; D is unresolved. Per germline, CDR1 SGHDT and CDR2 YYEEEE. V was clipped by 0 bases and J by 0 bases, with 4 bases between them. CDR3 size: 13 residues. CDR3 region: CASSLVHSYEQYV. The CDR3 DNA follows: TGTGCCAGCAGCTTGGTGCACTCCTACGAGCAGTACGTC.

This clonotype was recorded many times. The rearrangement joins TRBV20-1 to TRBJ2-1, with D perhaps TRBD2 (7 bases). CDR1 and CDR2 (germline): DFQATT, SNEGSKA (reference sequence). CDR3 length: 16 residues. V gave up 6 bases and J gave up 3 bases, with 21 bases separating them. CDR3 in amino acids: CSAPGSEGGIYNEQFF. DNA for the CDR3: TGCAGTGCACCGGGGTCAGAGGGGGGGATCTACAATGAGCAGTTCTTC.

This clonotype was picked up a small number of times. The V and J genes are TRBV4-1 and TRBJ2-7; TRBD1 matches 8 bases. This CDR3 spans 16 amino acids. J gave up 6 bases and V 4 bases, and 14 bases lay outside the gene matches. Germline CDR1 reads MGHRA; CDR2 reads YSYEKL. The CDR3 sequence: CASSLETGDLTCEQYV. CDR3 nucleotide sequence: TGCGCCAGCAGCCTGGAGACAGGGGATTTGACCTGCGAGCAGTACGTC.

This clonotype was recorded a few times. CDR3: CASSFDRHYTEAFF. The CDR3 region has the DNA TGTGCCAGCAGCTTCGATCGACATTACACTGAAGCTTTCTTT. The rearrangement links TRBV7-9 to TRBJ1-1, with unresolved D. V was cut by 3 bases and J by 3 bases, with 11 bases left in between. The germline V gene has CDR1 SEHNR and CDR2 FQNEAQ (reference sequence). CDR3 length: 14 amino acids. The full variable domain, with the rest looked up from reference TRBV7-9 and TRBJ1-1, is DTGVSQNPRHKITKRGQNVTFRCDPISEHNRLYWYRQTLGQGPEFLTYFQNEAQLEKSRLLSDRFSAERPKGSFSTLEIQRTEQGDSAMYLCASSFDRHYTEAFFGQGTRLTVV.

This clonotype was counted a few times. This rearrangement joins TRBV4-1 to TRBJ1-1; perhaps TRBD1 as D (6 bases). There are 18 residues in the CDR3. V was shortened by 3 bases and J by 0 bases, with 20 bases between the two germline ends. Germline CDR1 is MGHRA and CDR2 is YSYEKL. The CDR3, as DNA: TGCGCCAGCAGCCAGTTGGGGGCTCGATTTTTGGTGAACACTGAAGCTTTCTTT. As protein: CASSQLGARFLVNTEAFF.

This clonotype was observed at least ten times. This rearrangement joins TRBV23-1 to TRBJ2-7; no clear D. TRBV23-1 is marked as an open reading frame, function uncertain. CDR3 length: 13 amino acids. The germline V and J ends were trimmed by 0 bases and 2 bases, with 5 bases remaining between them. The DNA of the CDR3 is TGCGCCAGCAGTCAATCGACCCCCTACGAGCAGTACGTC. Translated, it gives CASSQSTPYEQYV.

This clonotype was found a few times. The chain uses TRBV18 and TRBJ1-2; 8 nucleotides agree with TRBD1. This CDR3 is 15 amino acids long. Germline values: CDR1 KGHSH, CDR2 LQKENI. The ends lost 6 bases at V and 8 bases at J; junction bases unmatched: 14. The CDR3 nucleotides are TGTGCCAGCTCTCATGGACAGGGAAGGATGGAAGGCTACACCTTC. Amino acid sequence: CASSHGQGRMEGYTF.

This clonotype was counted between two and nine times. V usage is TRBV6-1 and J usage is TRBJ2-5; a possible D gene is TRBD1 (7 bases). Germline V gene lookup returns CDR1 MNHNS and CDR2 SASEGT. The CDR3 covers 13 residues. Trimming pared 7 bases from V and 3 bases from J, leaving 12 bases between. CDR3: CASTPGGKETQYF. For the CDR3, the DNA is TGTGCCAGCACCCCAGGGGGGAAAGAGACCCAGTACTTC.

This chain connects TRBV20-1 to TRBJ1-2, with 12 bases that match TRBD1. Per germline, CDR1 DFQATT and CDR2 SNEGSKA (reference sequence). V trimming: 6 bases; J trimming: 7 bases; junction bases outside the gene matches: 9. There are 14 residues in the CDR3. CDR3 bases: TGCAGTGCAACCGGGACAGGGGGCGGAGTTGGCTACACCTTC. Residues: CSATGTGGGVGYTF.

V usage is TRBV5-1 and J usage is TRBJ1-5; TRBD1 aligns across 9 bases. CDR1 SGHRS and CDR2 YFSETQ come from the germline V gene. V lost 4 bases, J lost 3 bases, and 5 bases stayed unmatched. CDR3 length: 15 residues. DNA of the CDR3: TGCGCCAGCAGCCAAACAGGGGGCACCAATCAGCCCCAGCATTTT. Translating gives CASSQTGGTNQPQHF.

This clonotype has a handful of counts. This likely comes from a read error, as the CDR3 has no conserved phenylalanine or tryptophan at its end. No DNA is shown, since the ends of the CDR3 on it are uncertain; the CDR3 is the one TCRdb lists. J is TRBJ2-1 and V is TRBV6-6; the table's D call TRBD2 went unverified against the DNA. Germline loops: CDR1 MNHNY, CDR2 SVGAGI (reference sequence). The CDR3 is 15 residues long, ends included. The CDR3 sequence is CASSRPGTSGGPVLV.

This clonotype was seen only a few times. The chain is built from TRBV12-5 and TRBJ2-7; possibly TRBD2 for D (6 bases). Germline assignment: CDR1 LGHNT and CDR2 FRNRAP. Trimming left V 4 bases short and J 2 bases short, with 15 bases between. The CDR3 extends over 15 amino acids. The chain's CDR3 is CASGSRVGGPYEQYF. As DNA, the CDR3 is TGTGCTAGTGGTTCCAGAGTGGGGGGTCCCTACGAGCAGTACTTC.

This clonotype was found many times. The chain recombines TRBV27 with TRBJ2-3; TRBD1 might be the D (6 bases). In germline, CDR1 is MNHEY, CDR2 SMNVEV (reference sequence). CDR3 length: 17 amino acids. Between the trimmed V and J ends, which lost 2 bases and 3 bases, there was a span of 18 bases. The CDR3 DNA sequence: TGTGCCAGCAGTTTAACCGCAGGGGACGTGAGGACAGATACGCAGTATTTT. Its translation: CASSLTAGDVRTDTQYF.

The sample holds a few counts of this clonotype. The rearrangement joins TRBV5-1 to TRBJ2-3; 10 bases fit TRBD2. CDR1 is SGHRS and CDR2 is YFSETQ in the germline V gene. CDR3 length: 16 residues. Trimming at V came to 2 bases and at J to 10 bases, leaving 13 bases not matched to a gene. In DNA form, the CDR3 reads TGCGCCAGCAGCTTTGGCCCAGCGGGGGGGCAGGAAGCGCAGTATTTT. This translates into CASSFGPAGGQEAQYF.

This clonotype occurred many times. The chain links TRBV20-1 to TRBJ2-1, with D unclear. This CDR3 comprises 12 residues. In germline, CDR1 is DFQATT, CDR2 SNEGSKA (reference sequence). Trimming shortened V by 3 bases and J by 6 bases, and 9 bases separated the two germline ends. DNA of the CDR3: TGCAGTGCTAGTAGGAGTCCCAATGAGCAGTTCTTC. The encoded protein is CSASRSPNEQFF.